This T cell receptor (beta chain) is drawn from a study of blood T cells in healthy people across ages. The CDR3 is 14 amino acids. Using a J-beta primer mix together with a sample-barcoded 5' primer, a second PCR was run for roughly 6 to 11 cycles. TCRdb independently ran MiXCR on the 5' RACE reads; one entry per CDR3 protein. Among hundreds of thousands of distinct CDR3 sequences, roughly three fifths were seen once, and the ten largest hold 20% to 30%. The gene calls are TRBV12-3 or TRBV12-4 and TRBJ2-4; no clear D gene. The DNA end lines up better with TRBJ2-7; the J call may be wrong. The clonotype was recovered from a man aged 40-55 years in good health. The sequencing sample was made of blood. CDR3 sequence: CASSRFIVPYEQYF. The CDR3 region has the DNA TGTGCCAGTTCCCGTTTTATCGTTCCCTACGAGCAGTACTTC.